This T cell receptor beta chain was sequenced during a study of shared clonotypes between healthy human individuals. Study as a whole: CD4 naive and memory got three plates each, CD8 naive two, CD8 memory one. General study results and limits: Sequencing depth was expected to influence donor clonotype sharing.

The CDR3 spans 14 residues. The V and J ends lost 5 bases and 4 bases respectively, with 14 bases between them. Per germline, CDR1 MNHEY and CDR2 SMNVEV (reference sequence). On this clone itself: Its antigen remains unknown.

This was a deep-level run. TCRdb keeps only in-frame clones here, not all; method: immunoSEQ multiplex PCR. The repertoire holds around 510,000 clones, with about 96% as singletons. This TCR was recovered from a woman aged 30 to 39 in good health. The material sequenced was naive CD4+ T cells sorted from blood. Subset specified: CD45RA+ positively selected. This chain connects TRBV27 to TRBJ2-5; perhaps TRBD1 as D (5 bases). The CDR3 reads CASSVNRIGETQYF. The DNA for the CDR3 is TGTGCCAGCAGTGTAAACAGGATAGGAGAGACCCAGTACTTC.